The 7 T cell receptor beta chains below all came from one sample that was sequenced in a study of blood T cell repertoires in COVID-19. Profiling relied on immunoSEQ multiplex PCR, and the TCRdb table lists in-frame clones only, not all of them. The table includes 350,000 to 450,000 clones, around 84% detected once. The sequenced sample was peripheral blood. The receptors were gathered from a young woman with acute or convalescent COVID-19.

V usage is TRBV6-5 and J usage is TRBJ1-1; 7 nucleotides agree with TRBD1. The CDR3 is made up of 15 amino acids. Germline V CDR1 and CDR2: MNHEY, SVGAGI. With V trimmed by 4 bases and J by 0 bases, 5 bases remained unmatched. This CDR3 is CASSSPGQMNTEAFF. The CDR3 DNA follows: TGTGCCAGCAGTTCGCCGGGACAGATGAACACTGAAGCTTTCTTT.

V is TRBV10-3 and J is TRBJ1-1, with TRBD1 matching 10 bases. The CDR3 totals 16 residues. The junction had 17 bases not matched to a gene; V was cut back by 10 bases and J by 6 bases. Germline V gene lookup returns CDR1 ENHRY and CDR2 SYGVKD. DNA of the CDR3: TGTGCCACCACCCAGGGGACAGGGGCTTTATTTCCTGAAGCTTTCTTT. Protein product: CATTQGTGALFPEAFF.

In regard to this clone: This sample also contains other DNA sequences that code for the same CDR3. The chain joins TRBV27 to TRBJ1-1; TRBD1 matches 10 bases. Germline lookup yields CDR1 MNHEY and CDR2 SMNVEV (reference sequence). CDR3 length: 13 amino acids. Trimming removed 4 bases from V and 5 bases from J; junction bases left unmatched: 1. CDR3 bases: TGTGCCAGCAGTTGGGACAGGGGAACTGAAGCTTTCTTT. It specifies CASSWDRGTEAFF.

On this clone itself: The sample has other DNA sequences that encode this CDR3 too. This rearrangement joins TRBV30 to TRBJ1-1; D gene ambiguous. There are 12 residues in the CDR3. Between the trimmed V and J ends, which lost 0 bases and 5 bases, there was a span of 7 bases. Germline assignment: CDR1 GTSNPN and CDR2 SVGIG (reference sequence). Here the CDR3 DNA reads TGTGCCTGGAGTGTAGGCGGGACTGAAGCTTTCTTT. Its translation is CAWSVGGTEAFF.

The CDR3 DNA follows: TGTGCCAGCAGCACCCGAGCGGGGGGAAGCACAGATACGCAGTATTTT. Translation gives CASSTRAGGSTDTQYF. The V gene is TRBV7-9, the J gene TRBJ2-3; TRBD2 agrees at 9 bases. V lost 5 bases to trimming and J lost 0 bases; unmatched junction nucleotides: 6. CDR3 length equals 16 residues. Per the germline V gene, CDR1 is SEHNR and CDR2 is FQNEAQ (reference sequence).

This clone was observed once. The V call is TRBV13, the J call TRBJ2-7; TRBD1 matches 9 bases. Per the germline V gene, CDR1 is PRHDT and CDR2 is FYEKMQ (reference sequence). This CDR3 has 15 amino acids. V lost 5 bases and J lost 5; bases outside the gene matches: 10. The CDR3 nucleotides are TGTGCCAGCAGCCCCACGGGACAGGGAGCTCACGAGCAGTACTTC. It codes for CASSPTGQGAHEQYF.

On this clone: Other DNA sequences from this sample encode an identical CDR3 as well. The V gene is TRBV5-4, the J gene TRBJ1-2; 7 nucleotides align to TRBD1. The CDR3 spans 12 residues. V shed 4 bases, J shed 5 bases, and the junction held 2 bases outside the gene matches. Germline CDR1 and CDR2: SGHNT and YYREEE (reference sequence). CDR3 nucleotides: TGTGCCAGCAGCCCAGGGGGGTATGGCTACACCTTC. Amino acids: CASSPGGYGYTF.